This record covers a single TCR beta chain. Its antigen remains unknown. J was trimmed by 1 base and V by 10 bases; bases with no gene match: 5. Germline-derived CDR1 and CDR2 are LNHDA and SQIVND (reference sequence). This CDR3 has 15 amino acids. These data originate in a study of cytomegalovirus exposure and HLA in healthy donors. Study-wide points: Most of the TCR beta V segments (in an earlier analysis) were productive either about 87% or about 30% of the time.

The PCR contained 60 Vbeta and 13 Jbeta primers. Some clones are missing from TCRdb's copy, which holds only in-frame ones; the method was immunoSEQ multiplex PCR. The sample carries around 70,000 clones, 81% recorded once. The clonotype originates from a human donor in good health. The chain uses TRBV19 and TRBJ1-3, with 12 bases that match TRBD1. Sequences were obtained from PBMCs. CDR3 sequence reads: CATRDRGHSGNTIYF. CDR3 in DNA: TGTGCCACGAGGGACAGGGGGCATTCTGGAAACACCATATATTTT. Full variable domain (rest looked up from reference TRBV19 and TRBJ1-3): DGGITQSPKYLFRKEGQNVTLSCEQNLNHDAMYWYRQDPGQGLRLIYYSQIVNDFQKGDIAEGYSVSREKKESFPLTVTSAQKNPTAFYLCATRDRGHSGNTIYFGEGSWLTVV.